The 28 T cell receptor beta chains reported below all come from one sample, sequenced in a study of regulatory T cells in long-lasting Graves disease (dated by TCRdb to about 2021). The time point label corresponds to: newly diagnosed GD, antithyroid drugs for less than 3 months. For both TCR sequencing and RNA sequencing, RNA was extracted from PBMCs using TRIzol. Library construction relied on multiplex PCR. For sequencing, an Illumina HiSeq 4000 was employed. To build TCR beta libraries, CDR3 regions were amplified by Arm-PCR using iRepertoire HTBI primers. TCRdb passed the public sequencing reads through fastp at Q25 and MiXCR, retaining productive beta sequences. Here each entry gathers all rows of one CDR3 protein and keeps the most common genes and DNA. In all, the sample holds around 250,000 distinct CDR3 sequences, and 20% to 25% of those were seen once. 14% of the sample lies in the top ten.

This material consisted of peripheral blood mononuclear cells (PBMCs), taken at new diagnosis, from a patient treated with antithyroid drugs. These receptors all come from a female donor with Graves disease.

In regard to this clonotype: A much larger clone is a single base away; this may be a read error. V gene TRBV28 combines with J gene TRBJ1-1; D perhaps matches TRBD1 (6 bases). Trimming took off 7 bases at V and 4 bases at J, with 19 bases between the two ends. The CDR3 has 15 amino acids. CDR1 and CDR2 (germline): MDHEN, SYDVKM. CDR3 residues: CASTPRGGMSTEAFF. CDR3 DNA: TGTGCCAGCACCCCCCGTGGGGGCATGAGCACTGAAGCTTTCTTT. The whole variable domain, filled in from reference TRBV28 and TRBJ1-1, reads DVKVTQSSRYLVKRTGEKVFLECVQDMDHENMFWYRQDPGLGLRLIYFSYDVKMKEKGDIPEGYSVSREKKERFSLILESASTNQTSMYLCASTPRGGMSTEAFFGQGTRLTVV.

This clonotype was counted ten times or more. The chain links TRBV6-1 to TRBJ2-1, with D perhaps TRBD1 or TRBD2 (5 bases each). With 2 bases removed from V and 12 bases from J, the gap between germline ends came to 11 bases. The V gene's germline CDR1 is MNHNS and CDR2 SASEGT. This CDR3 has 12 residues. In DNA, the CDR3 is TGTGCCAGCAGTGAACGGGGCAGAACGCAGTTCTTC. Residues: CASSERGRTQFF.

Points on this clonotype: This likely came from a read error, as a far larger clone is one base away. The conserved closing phenylalanine or tryptophan is absent in this CDR3, likely reflecting a read error. V is TRBV7-2 and J is TRBJ2-1; 7 nucleotides agree with TRBD1. This CDR3 comprises 19 residues. V lost 6 bases to trimming and J lost 4 bases; unmatched junction nucleotides: 21. Per the germline V gene, CDR1 is SGHTA and CDR2 is FQGNSA. Written as DNA, the CDR3 is TGTGCCAGCAGTCAATACCCCCCCAAGACAGGGAAAGCTTACAATGAGCAGTTCCTC. Translated, it gives CASSQYPPKTGKAYNEQFL.

The table lists this clonotype with many counts. The chain uses TRBV14 and TRBJ2-3; possibly TRBD1 for D (7 bases). The J call is in doubt because the DNA end fits TRBJ2-5 better. The CDR3 sequence is 14 residues long. Germline V CDR1 and CDR2: SGHDN, FVKESK. CDR3 nucleotides: TGTGCCAGCAGCCAAGTGGTCCAGGGGGGGACCCAGTACTTC. This sequence encodes CASSQVVQGGTQYF.

This clonotype was seen repeatedly, ten times or more. This chain uses TRBV2 with TRBJ2-5; 10 nucleotides match TRBD1. CDR1 is SNHLY, CDR2 FYNNEI, per germline. The CDR3 loop spans 15 amino acids. With 1 base clipped from V and 4 bases from J, the junction kept 3 bases outside the gene matches. For the CDR3, the DNA is TGTGCCAGCAGTGAAGGGACAGGGGGGGGAGAGACCCAGTACTTC. Protein product: CASSEGTGGGETQYF.

As regards this clonotype: A far larger clone differs by one base, so this is likely a read error. This sequence joins TRBV7-2 and TRBJ2-2; no definite D call. The V gene lost 6 bases and the J gene lost 4 bases, with 15 bases spanning the gap. The CDR3 consists of 15 residues. The V gene's germline CDR1 is SGHTA and CDR2 FQGNSA. The CDR3 sequence is CASSLRAGSTGELFF. The CDR3 DNA follows: TGTGCCAGCAGTTTAAGGGCAGGAAGCACCGGGGAGCTGTTTTTT. Full variable domain (rest looked up from reference TRBV7-2 and TRBJ2-2): GAGVSQSPSNKVTEKGKDVELRCDPISGHTALYWYRQSLGQGLEFLIYFQGNSAPDKSGLPSDRFSAERTGGSVSTLTIQRTQQEDSAVYLCASSLRAGSTGELFFGEGSRLTVL.

This clonotype was observed at least ten times. The V gene is TRBV7-9, the J gene TRBJ2-7; D is perhaps TRBD2 (6 bases). CDR3 length: 15 amino acids. Germline CDR1 reads SEHNR; CDR2 reads FQNEAQ (reference sequence). The germline V and J ends were trimmed by 4 bases and 10 bases, with 23 bases remaining between them. Written as DNA, the CDR3 is TGTGCCAGCAGCTCCGGGTATAAGGGTGGGGCGGGACAGTACTTC. Translation: CASSSGYKGGAGQYF.

The J gene is TRBJ2-1, the V gene TRBV4-1; TRBD1 agrees at 7 bases. J lost 5 bases, V lost 6 bases, and 7 bases had no gene match. CDR1 and CDR2 from the germline V gene are MGHRA and YSYEKL. This CDR3 comprises 14 residues. CDR3 sequence: CASREGGVHNEQFF. As DNA, the CDR3 is TGCGCCAGCAGGGAAGGGGGCGTACACAATGAGCAGTTCTTC.

This clonotype was detected a few times. V usage is TRBV7-9 and J usage is TRBJ1-1; TRBD1 agrees at 7 bases. Trimming at V came to 10 bases and at J to 2 bases, leaving 13 bases not matched to a gene. CDR3 size: 15 residues. The germline V gene encodes CDR1 SEHNR and CDR2 FQNEAQ (reference sequence). In DNA, the CDR3 is TGTGCCAACTCAATCCCAGGGGGGAGAAACACTGAAGCTTTCTTT. It is translated as CANSIPGGRNTEAFF.

This clonotype showed up many times. The chain couples TRBV20-1 to TRBJ2-7, with a weak D call TRBD2 (6 bases). Per the germline V gene, CDR1 is DFQATT and CDR2 is SNEGSKA (reference sequence). This CDR3 comprises 8 residues. The CDR3 sequence: CSVPPGAV. For the CDR3, the DNA is TGCAGTGTTCCCCCGGGAGCCGTC.

Comments on this clonotype: This could be a read error, since a much larger clone is one nucleotide away. The gene calls are TRBV11-1 and TRBJ2-3; D gene ambiguous. The CDR3 spans 15 residues. V was cut by 2 bases and J by 6 bases, with 15 bases left in between. The germline gives CDR1 SGHAT, CDR2 FQDESV (reference sequence). CDR3 in DNA: TGTGCCAGCAGCTTAACCGAGACTTTAGGGGATACGCAGTATTTT. This sequence encodes CASSLTETLGDTQYF.

V is TRBV11-2 and J is TRBJ2-6; possibly TRBD1 for D (6 bases). Germline CDR1 SGHAT, CDR2 FQNNGV. The CDR3 is made up of 15 amino acids. Trimming pared 6 bases from V and 1 base from J, leaving 10 bases between. The CDR3 here is CASRGAESGANVLTF. As DNA, the CDR3 is TGTGCCAGCAGGGGGGCAGAGTCTGGGGCCAACGTCCTGACTTTC. Together with reference TRBV11-2 and TRBJ2-6, the CDR3 gives the full variable domain: EAGVAQSPRYKIIEKRQSVAFWCNPISGHATLYWYQQILGQGPKLLIQFQNNGVVDDSQLPKDRFSAERLKGVDSTLKIQPAKLEDSAVYLCASRGAESGANVLTFGAGSRLTVL.

This clonotype was observed many times. The chain employs TRBV3-1 and TRBJ2-5, with unresolved D. This CDR3 has 13 residues. The V gene's germline CDR1 is LGHDT and CDR2 YNNKEL (reference sequence). Trimming cost V 4 bases and J 2 bases, with 8 bases left between them. The CDR3 region has the DNA TGTGCCAGCAGCCCCTGGGCGCAAGAGACCCAGTACTTC. It codes for CASSPWAQETQYF.

The table lists this clonotype with many counts. This rearrangement joins TRBV18 to TRBJ2-1; the D is unclear. CDR3 length: 14 residues. Looked up from germline, CDR1 is KGHSH and CDR2 is LQKENI. Trimming stripped 3 bases from V and 1 base from J, with 7 bases between. The CDR3, as DNA: TGTGCCAGCTCACCTACTCAGTCCTACAATGAGCAGTTCTTC. Translating gives CASSPTQSYNEQFF.

The chain joins TRBV19 to TRBJ2-2; no definite D call. Germline V gives CDR1 LNHDA, CDR2 SQIVND (reference sequence). The CDR3 covers 12 residues. The V end was cut by 3 bases, the J end by 6 bases, with 5 bases between. The CDR3 DNA reads TGTGCCAGTAGTATTTGGTCCGGGGAGCTGTTTTTT. Translating it yields CASSIWSGELFF.

This clonotype was seen ten or more times. The genes are TRBV12-5 and TRBJ2-3; 12 nucleotides match TRBD2. CDR1 and CDR2 from the germline V gene are LGHNT and FRNRAP. V was clipped by 5 bases and J by 4 bases; unmatched bases: 7. This CDR3 is built from 16 residues. The CDR3 is CASGRGASGRADTQYF. CDR3 coding DNA: TGTGCTAGTGGTCGAGGGGCTAGCGGGAGGGCAGATACGCAGTATTTT.

This clonotype was recorded at least ten times. The genes are TRBV2 and TRBJ2-1; D remains ambiguous. This CDR3 is 12 amino acids long. The V gene lost 6 bases and the J gene lost 8 bases, with 11 bases spanning the gap. Germline CDR1 reads SNHLY; CDR2 reads FYNNEI. Here the CDR3 DNA reads TGTGCCAGCAGGGTGGCGATCGATGAGCAGTTCTTC. This codes for CASRVAIDEQFF.

The chain links TRBV24-1 to TRBJ2-7, with TRBD1 identical over 11 bases. The CDR3 contains 15 residues. V was clipped by 3 bases and J by 4 bases; unmatched bases: 4. Germline V lookup: CDR1 KGHDR, CDR2 SFDVKD. The CDR3 is CATSDPGTGGYEQYF. The CDR3 region has the DNA TGTGCCACCAGTGATCCCGGGACAGGGGGTTACGAGCAGTACTTC.

This clonotype was recorded many times. The V call is TRBV2, the J call TRBJ1-2; possibly TRBD1 for D (5 bases). Germline CDR1 is SNHLY and CDR2 is FYNNEI. The CDR3 totals 14 residues. V was clipped by 5 bases and J by 1 base, with 11 bases between them. CDR3 nucleotide sequence: TGTGCCAGCAGTTCGGTAGGGGTTAACTATGGCTACACCTTC. The encoded protein is CASSSVGVNYGYTF.

This clonotype was seen ten or more times. The chain couples TRBV27 to TRBJ1-1; no reliable D call. Germline CDR1 reads MNHEY; CDR2 reads SMNVEV (reference sequence). This CDR3 spans 13 amino acids. Trimming pared 6 bases from V and 3 bases from J, leaving 11 bases between. The CDR3 region is CASRAGRYTEAFF. The CDR3 DNA is TGTGCCAGCAGAGCTGGGAGATACACTGAAGCTTTCTTT.

This clonotype was recorded a few times. A much more abundant neighbour one base away suggests this may be a read error. The rearrangement links TRBV20-1 to TRBJ2-2, with D uncertain. Germline V gives CDR1 DFQATT, CDR2 SNEGSKA (reference sequence). The CDR3 contains 15 residues. CDR3 sequence: CSAGDRTTNTGELFF. CDR3 DNA sequence: TGCAGTGCTGGAGATCGGACCACGAACACCGGGGAGCTGTTTTTT.

V and J are TRBV7-3 and TRBJ2-7; D is ambiguous. CDR3 length: 17 residues. Trimming left V 6 bases short and J 0 bases short, with 21 bases between. Looked up from germline, CDR1 is SGHTA and CDR2 is FQGTGA. CDR3 protein: CASSPGVGRPSSYEQYF. The CDR3, as DNA: TGTGCCAGCAGTCCAGGCGTGGGCAGGCCTAGCTCCTACGAGCAGTACTTC.

This sequence joins TRBV5-5 and TRBJ2-7; the D gene is possibly TRBD1 (6 bases). Germline CDR1 SGHKS, CDR2 YYEKEE (reference sequence). CDR3 length: 13 residues. V was trimmed by 2 bases and J by 3 bases, leaving 9 bases between them. The CDR3 DNA is TGTGCCAGCAGCTTCCCAGGGGACTACGAGCAGTACTTC. It encodes CASSFPGDYEQYF.

Many counts were recorded for this clonotype. The genes are TRBV28 and TRBJ2-1; unclear D gene. The ends were cut back, 3 bases at V and 4 bases at J, with 7 bases in the middle. The CDR3 totals 13 residues. Germline V CDR1 and CDR2: MDHEN, SYDVKM. The CDR3 DNA is TGTGCCAGCAGTTTCGGCCAGTACAATGAGCAGTTCTTC. As protein: CASSFGQYNEQFF. The variable domain in full, completed from reference TRBV28 and TRBJ2-1, reads DVKVTQSSRYLVKRTGEKVFLECVQDMDHENMFWYRQDPGLGLRLIYFSYDVKMKEKGDIPEGYSVSREKKERFSLILESASTNQTSMYLCASSFGQYNEQFFGPGTRLTVL.

This sequence joins TRBV20-1 and TRBJ2-1; D tentatively reads TRBD1 or TRBD2 (5 bases each). Looked up from germline, CDR1 is DFQATT and CDR2 is SNEGSKA (reference sequence). This CDR3 comprises 12 residues. V was clipped by 3 bases and J by 5 bases, with 8 bases between them. For the CDR3, the DNA is TGCAGTGCTAGCCGGGGCAACAATGAGCAGTTCTTC. The encoded protein is CSASRGNNEQFF.

This clonotype was detected ten times or more. V is TRBV6-5 and J is TRBJ2-7, with 7 bases identical to TRBD1. CDR3 length: 15 amino acids. The germline CDR1 and CDR2 sequences are MNHEY and SVGAGI. The ends lost 0 bases at V and 9 bases at J; junction bases unmatched: 11. The DNA of the CDR3 is TGTGCCAGCAGTTACTCGACCTCCCGACAGGGTGGGCAGTACTTC. The encoded protein is CASSYSTSRQGGQYF.

Many counts were recorded for this clonotype. The CDR3 DNA sequence: TGCAGCGTTGAAGGTGGCAGGGAGGAGACCCAGTACTTC. Amino acids: CSVEGGREETQYF. The J gene is TRBJ2-5, the V gene TRBV29-1; tentatively, D is TRBD1 or TRBD2 (5 bases each). This CDR3 contains 13 residues. CDR1 SQVTM and CDR2 ANQGSEA come from the germline V gene. With 1 base removed from V and 5 bases from J, the gap between germline ends came to 11 bases.

This clonotype has ten or more counts. The chain joins TRBV20-1 to TRBJ1-4, with D perhaps TRBD1 (5 bases). Deletions cut 0 bases from V and 8 bases from J, with 16 bases between. The CDR3 runs to 15 residues. CDR1 and CDR2 from the germline V gene are DFQATT and SNEGSKA (reference sequence). The CDR3 reads CSARERQTFGEKLFF. CDR3 DNA: TGCAGTGCTAGAGAGAGACAGACTTTTGGGGAAAAACTGTTTTTT.